This T cell receptor beta chain stems from a study of Ad26.COV2.S vaccination and SARS-CoV-2 variants. Turning to the study itself: Donor got 5x10^10 or 1x10^11 viral particles of Ad26.COV2.S.

The protocol was immunoSEQ multiplex PCR, while the TCRdb copy is restricted to in-frame clones and leaves out a portion. The table records about 350,000 clones, 70% to 90% of them present only once. Study-wide results and limits: Placebo recipients trailed vaccine recipients in spike-specific TCR breadth.

Treatment given: 15 to 20 received Ad26.COV2.S at low or high dose, single or two shots; roughly five received placebo; per-sample allocation not given. Sample collection was performed on day 63 after the first vaccine or placebo injection. Germline CDR1 and CDR2: SGHDN and FVKESK. The CDR3 is made up of 15 amino acids. V was cut by 1 base and J by 0 bases, with 10 bases left in between. With regard to this clone: Its antigen is not identified.

The chain couples TRBV14 to TRBJ2-7; possible D gene TRBD2, 5 bases. The TCR comes from a person between 18 and 65 years old who received the Ad26.COV2.S COVID-19 vaccine or a placebo. The sequences come from peripheral blood, collected in a trial of Ad26.COV2.S vaccine versus placebo. The chain's CDR3 is CASSQGTGISYEQYF. In DNA form, the CDR3 reads TGTGCCAGCAGCCAAGGGACGGGGATCTCCTACGAGCAGTACTTC.